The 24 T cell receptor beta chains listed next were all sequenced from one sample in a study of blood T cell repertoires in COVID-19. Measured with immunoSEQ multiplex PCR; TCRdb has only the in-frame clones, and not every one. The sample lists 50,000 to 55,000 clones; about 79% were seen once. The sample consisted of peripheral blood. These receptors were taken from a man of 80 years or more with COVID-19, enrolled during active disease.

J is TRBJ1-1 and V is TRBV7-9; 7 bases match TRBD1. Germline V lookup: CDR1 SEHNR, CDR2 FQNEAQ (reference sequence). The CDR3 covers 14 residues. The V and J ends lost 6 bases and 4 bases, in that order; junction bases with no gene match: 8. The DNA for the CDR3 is TGTGCCAGCAGTAGTACACAGGGGATCACTGAAGCTTTCTTT. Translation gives CASSSTQGITEAFF.

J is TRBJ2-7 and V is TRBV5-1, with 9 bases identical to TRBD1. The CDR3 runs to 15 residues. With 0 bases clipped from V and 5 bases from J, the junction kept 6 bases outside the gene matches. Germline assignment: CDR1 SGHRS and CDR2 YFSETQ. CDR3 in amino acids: CASSLGSQGADEQYF. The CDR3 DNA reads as TGCGCCAGCAGCTTGGGATCACAGGGGGCGGACGAGCAGTACTTC.

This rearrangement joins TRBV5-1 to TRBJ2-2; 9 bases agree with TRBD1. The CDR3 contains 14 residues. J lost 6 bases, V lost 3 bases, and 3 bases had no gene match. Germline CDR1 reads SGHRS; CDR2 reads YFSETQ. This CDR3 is CASSSGTGPGELFF. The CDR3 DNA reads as TGCGCCAGCAGCTCCGGGACAGGGCCCGGGGAGCTGTTTTTT.

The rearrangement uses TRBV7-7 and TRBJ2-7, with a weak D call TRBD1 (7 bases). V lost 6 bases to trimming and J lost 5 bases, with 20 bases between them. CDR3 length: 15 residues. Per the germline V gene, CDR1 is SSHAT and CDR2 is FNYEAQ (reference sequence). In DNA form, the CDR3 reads TGTGCCAGCAGTCTGGAGGGGGCGAAGGAAAACGAGCAGTACTTC. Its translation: CASSLEGAKENEQYF.

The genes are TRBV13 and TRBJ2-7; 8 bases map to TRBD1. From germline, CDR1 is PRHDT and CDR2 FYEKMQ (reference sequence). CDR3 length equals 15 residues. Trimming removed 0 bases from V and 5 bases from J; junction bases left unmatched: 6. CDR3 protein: CASSLGDREVHEQYF. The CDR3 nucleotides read TGTGCCAGCAGCTTAGGGGACAGGGAAGTCCACGAGCAGTACTTC.

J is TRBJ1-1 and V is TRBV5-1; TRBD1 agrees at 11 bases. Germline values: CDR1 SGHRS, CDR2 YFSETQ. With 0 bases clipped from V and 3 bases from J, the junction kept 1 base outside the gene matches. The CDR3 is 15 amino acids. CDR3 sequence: CASSLEGQGDTEAFF. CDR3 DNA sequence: TGCGCCAGCAGCTTGGAGGGACAGGGGGACACTGAAGCTTTCTTT.

This CDR3 is CASSGRTGTRAYNEQFF. CDR3 nucleotide sequence: TGTGCCAGCAGCGGGCGAACCGGGACTAGAGCCTACAATGAGCAGTTCTTC. V is TRBV9 and J is TRBJ2-1; TRBD2 matches at 8 bases. The germline CDR1 and CDR2 sequences are SGDLS and YYNGEE. The CDR3 sequence is 17 residues long. V shed 3 bases and J 2 bases; nucleotides not matched to a gene: 10. The full variable domain, completed using reference TRBV9 and TRBJ2-1, is DSGVTQTPKHLITATGQRVTLRCSPRSGDLSVYWYQQSLDQGLQFLIQYYNGEERAKGNILERFSAQQFPDLHSELNLSSLELGDSALYFCASSGRTGTRAYNEQFFGPGTRLTVL.

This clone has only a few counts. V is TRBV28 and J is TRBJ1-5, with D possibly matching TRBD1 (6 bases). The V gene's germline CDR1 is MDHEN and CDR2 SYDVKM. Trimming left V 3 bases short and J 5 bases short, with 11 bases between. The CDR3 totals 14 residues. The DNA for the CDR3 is TGTGCCAGCAGTTTCGACAGGACCGATCAGCCCCAGCATTTT. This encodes CASSFDRTDQPQHF.

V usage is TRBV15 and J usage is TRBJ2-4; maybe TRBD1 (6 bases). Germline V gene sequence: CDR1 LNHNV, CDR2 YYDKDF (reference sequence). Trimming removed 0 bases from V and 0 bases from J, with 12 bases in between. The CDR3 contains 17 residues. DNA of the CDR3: TGTGCCACCAGCAGAGAAAAGGGGGATAGAGCCAAAAACATTCAGTACTTC. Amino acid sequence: CATSREKGDRAKNIQYF.

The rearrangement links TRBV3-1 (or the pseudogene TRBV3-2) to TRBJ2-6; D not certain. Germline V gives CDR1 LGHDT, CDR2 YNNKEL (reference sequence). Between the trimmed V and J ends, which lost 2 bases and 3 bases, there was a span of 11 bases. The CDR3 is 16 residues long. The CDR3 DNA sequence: TGTGCCAGCAGCCAATTCGGGTTGAATGGGGCCAACGTCCTGACTTTC. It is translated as CASSQFGLNGANVLTF.

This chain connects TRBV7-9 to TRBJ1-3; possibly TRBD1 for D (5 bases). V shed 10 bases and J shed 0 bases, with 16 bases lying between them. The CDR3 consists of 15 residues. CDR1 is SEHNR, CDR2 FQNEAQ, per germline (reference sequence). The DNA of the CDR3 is TGTGCCACCCGGGGGAGAGCCTACTCTGGAAACACCATATATTTT. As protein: CATRGRAYSGNTIYF.

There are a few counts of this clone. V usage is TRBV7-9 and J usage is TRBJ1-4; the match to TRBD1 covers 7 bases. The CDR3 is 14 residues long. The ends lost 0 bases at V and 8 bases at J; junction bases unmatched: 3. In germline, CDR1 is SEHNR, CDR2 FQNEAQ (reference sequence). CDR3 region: CASSLAGTVEKLFF. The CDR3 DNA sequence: TGTGCCAGCAGCTTAGCGGGGACAGTCGAAAAACTGTTTTTT.

CDR3 sequence: CASSEARGGAETQYF. The CDR3 coding sequence is TGTGCCAGCAGTGAAGCGCGGGGGGGGGCAGAGACCCAGTACTTC. The V gene is TRBV2, the J gene TRBJ2-5, with 9 bases identical to TRBD2. The ends lost 0 bases at V and 4 bases at J; junction bases unmatched: 3. Germline CDR1 and CDR2: SNHLY and FYNNEI. This CDR3 has 15 amino acids.

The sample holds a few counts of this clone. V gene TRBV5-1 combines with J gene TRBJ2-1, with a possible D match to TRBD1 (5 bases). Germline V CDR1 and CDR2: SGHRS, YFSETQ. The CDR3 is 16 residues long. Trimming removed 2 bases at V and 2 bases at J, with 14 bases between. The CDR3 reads CASSFFQGPAYNEQFF. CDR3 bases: TGCGCCAGCAGCTTTTTTCAGGGTCCCGCCTACAATGAGCAGTTCTTC.

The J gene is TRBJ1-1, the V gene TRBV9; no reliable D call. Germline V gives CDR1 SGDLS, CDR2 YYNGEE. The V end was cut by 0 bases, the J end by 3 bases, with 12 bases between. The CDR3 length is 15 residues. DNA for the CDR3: TGTGCCAGCAGCGTAGCTCCCGTACGAGACACTGAAGCTTTCTTT. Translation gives CASSVAPVRDTEAFF.

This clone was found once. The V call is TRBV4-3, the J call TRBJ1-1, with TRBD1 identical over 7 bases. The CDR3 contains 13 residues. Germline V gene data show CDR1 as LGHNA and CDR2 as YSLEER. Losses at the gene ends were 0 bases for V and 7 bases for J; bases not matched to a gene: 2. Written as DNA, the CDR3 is TGCGCCAGCAGCCAAGAACAGGGGTTTGAAGCTTTCTTT. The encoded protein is CASSQEQGFEAFF.

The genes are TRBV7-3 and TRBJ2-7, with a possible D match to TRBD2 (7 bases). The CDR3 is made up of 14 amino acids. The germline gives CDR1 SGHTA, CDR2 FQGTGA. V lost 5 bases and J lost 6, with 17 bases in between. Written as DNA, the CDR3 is TGTGCCAGCAGCCCTAAAGGGGGGAGGGGCGAGCAGTACTTC. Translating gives CASSPKGGRGEQYF.

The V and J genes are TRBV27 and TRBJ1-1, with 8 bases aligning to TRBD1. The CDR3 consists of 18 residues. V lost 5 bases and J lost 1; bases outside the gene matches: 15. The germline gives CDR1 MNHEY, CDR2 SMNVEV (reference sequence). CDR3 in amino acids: CASSPLTRGRAGNTEAFF. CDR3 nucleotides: TGTGCCAGCAGTCCGTTAACCAGGGGGCGCGCCGGGAACACTGAAGCTTTCTTT.

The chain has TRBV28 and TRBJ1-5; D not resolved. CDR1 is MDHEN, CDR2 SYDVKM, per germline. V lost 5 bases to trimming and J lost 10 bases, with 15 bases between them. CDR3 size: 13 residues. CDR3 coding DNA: TGTGCCAGCAGTACCCCTCTGAGTCCCCCCCAGCATTTT. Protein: CASSTPLSPPQHF.

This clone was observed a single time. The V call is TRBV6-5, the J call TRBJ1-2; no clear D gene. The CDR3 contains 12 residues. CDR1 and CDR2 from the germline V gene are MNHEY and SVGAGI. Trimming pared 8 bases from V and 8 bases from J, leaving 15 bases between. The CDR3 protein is CASAQATFGYTF. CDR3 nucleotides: TGTGCCAGCGCGCAGGCTACCTTCGGCTACACCTTC.

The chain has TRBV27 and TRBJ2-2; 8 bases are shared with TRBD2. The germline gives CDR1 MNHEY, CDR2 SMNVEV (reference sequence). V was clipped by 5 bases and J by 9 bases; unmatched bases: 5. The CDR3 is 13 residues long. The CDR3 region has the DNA TGTGCCAGCAGTCAATATAGCGGGAGGGAGCTGTTTTTT. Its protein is CASSQYSGRELFF.

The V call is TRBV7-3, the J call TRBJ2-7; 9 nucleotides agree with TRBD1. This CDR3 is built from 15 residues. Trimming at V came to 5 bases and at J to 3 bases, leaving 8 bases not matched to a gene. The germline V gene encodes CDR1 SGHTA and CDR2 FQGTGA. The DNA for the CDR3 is TGTGCCAGCAGCCCGAACCCGGGACAGGGCTACGAGCAGTACTTC. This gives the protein CASSPNPGQGYEQYF.

CDR3: CASSLLGLYNEQFF. In DNA, the CDR3 is TGTGCCAGCAGCTTACTGGGACTTTACAATGAGCAGTTCTTC. This chain connects TRBV11-2 to TRBJ2-1; D might be TRBD2 (6 bases). The CDR3 sequence is 14 residues long. CDR1 is SGHAT, CDR2 FQNNGV, per germline. Trimming took off 2 bases at V and 4 bases at J, with 9 bases between the two ends.

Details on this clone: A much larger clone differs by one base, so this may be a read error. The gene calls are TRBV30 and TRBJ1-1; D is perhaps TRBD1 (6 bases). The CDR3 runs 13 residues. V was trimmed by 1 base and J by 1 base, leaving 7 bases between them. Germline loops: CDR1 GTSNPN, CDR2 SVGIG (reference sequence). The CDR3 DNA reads TGTGCCTGGAGTGGACAGGCGAACACTGAAGCTTTCTTT. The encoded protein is CAWSGQANTEAFF.